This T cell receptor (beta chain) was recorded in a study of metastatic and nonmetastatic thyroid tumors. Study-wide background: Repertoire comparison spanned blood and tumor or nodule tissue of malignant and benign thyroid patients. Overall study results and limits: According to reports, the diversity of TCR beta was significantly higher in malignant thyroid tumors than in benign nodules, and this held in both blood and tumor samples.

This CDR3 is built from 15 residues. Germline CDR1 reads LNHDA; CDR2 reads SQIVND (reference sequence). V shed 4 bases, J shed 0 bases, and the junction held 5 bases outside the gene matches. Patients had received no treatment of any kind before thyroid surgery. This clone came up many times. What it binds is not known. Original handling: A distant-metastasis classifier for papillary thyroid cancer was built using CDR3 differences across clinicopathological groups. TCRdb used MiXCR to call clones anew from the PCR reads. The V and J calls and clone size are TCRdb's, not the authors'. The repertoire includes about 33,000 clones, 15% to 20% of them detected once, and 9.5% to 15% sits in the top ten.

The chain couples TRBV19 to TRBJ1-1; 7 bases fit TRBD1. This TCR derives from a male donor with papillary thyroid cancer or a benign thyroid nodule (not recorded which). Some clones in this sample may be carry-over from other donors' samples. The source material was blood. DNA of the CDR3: TGTGCCAGTAGTACTAACAGGGGAGTGAACACTGAAGCTTTCTTT. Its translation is CASSTNRGVNTEAFF.